This passage covers 13 T cell receptor beta chains from one sample sequenced in a study of T-cell reconstitution after alpha-beta-depleted transplantation in children. Unique molecular identifiers were incorporated into the prepared TCRbeta library. TCRdb passed the PCR reads through MiXCR, listing each CDR3 protein once. The sample includes 500,000 to 600,000 distinct CDR3 sequences, 32% seen only once; the top ten take less than 2.5%. The sequencing here drew on PBMCs from the stem cell graft donor, taken from the stem cell graft. The receptors were gathered from a human donor who donated a stem cell graft to a child with aplastic anemia.

The chain recombines TRBV4-3 with TRBJ2-7, with D perhaps TRBD2 (5 bases). Germline V lookup: CDR1 LGHNA, CDR2 YSLEER. With 0 bases removed from V and 2 bases from J, the gap between germline ends came to 14 bases. The CDR3 runs to 16 residues. CDR3 residues: CASSQDLSGNPYEQYF. In DNA form, the CDR3 reads TGCGCCAGCAGCCAAGATCTATCGGGGAACCCCTACGAGCAGTACTTC.

This clonotype was seen a few times. The junction does not match germline at one end; this may be a read error. The chain uses TRBV30 and TRBJ1-2, with D unclear. Germline values: CDR1 GTSNPN, CDR2 SVGIG (reference sequence). This CDR3 is 12 amino acids long. CDR3 sequence (DNA): TGTGCCTGGGACACCCGGGCCCTCGGGGAGATCTTC. Its translation: CAWDTRALGEIF.

This clonotype was counted only a few times. The V and J genes are TRBV18 and TRBJ1-3; 12 bases fit TRBD1. The CDR3 is 16 amino acids. Germline loops: CDR1 KGHSH, CDR2 LQKENI. Losses at the gene ends were 0 bases for V and 9 bases for J; bases not matched to a gene: 6. The CDR3 spells CASSPPGQGAMSTIYF. DNA of the CDR3: TGTGCCAGCTCACCACCGGGACAGGGGGCTATGTCCACCATATATTTT.

This clonotype appeared a few times. The rearrangement joins TRBV6-4 to TRBJ2-7; 7 positions agree with TRBD2. Germline CDR1 reads MRHNA; CDR2 reads SNTAGT. Trimming cost V 5 bases and J 2 bases; bases outside gene matches: 12. This CDR3 is built from 16 residues. The CDR3 DNA reads TGTGCCAGCAGTCCTCTTTCCGGGACTACCACCTACGAGCAGTACTTC. Translating it yields CASSPLSGTTTYEQYF.

V is TRBV27 and J is TRBJ2-5; D perhaps matches TRBD1 (5 bases). The CDR3 length is 13 residues. The V and J ends lost 6 bases and 7 bases respectively, with 15 bases between them. Per germline, CDR1 MNHEY and CDR2 SMNVEV (reference sequence). CDR3: CASSLGAQGTQYF. The DNA for the CDR3 is TGTGCCAGCAGCCTAGGGGCCCAGGGGACCCAGTACTTC.

V gene TRBV25-1 combines with J gene TRBJ1-5, with D unclear. This CDR3 has 14 residues. The germline gives CDR1 MGHDK, CDR2 SYGVNS. V dropped 2 bases and J dropped 4 bases, with 9 bases sitting between them. The DNA for the CDR3 is TGTGCCAGCAGTGAAGTTGGGTCAAATCAGCCCCAGCATTTT. This translates into CASSEVGSNQPQHF.

This sequence joins TRBV4-3 and TRBJ1-3, with D uncertain. The CDR3 is 16 amino acids. Germline V gives CDR1 LGHNA, CDR2 YSLEER. Trimming took off 0 bases at V and 4 bases at J, with 13 bases between the two ends. CDR3: CASSQDLRVPGNTIYF. As DNA, the CDR3 is TGCGCCAGCAGCCAAGATCTTAGGGTCCCAGGAAACACCATATATTTT.

This chain uses TRBV21-1 with TRBJ2-7; whether TRBD2, the table's D call, matches the DNA was not checked. TRBV21-1 is listed as a pseudogene. This CDR3 has 16 amino acids. The CDR3 DNA follows: TGTGCCAGCAGCCCGAGGGGACTACGAATCCTCTACGAGCAGTACGTC. Amino acid sequence: CASSPRGLRILYEQYV.

This chain uses TRBV10-3 with TRBJ2-1; 9 bases line up with TRBD1. Germline loops: CDR1 ENHRY, CDR2 SYGVKD. V lost 6 bases to trimming and J lost 9 bases; unmatched junction nucleotides: 6. The CDR3 length is 13 residues. The DNA for the CDR3 is TGTGCCATCAGGGGTACAGGGGGCGTTGAGCAGTTCTTC. It codes for CAIRGTGGVEQFF.

The V call is TRBV7-2, the J call TRBJ2-4, with D possibly TRBD1 on 5 matching bases. The CDR3 runs 14 residues. CDR1 is SGHTA, CDR2 FQGNSA, per germline. V lost 6 bases and J 8 bases, leaving 17 bases between the germline ends. The chain's CDR3 is CASSRDSIYDIQYF. DNA of the CDR3: TGTGCCAGCAGTAGAGACAGTATATACGACATTCAGTACTTC.

The chain is built from TRBV5-1 and TRBJ2-3, with D possibly TRBD1 on 5 matching bases. CDR3 length: 13 amino acids. Germline assignment: CDR1 SGHRS and CDR2 YFSETQ. The ends were cut back, 0 bases at V and 3 bases at J, with 5 bases in the middle. Here the CDR3 DNA reads TGCGCCAGCAGCTTGGGGACAACAGATACGCAGTATTTT. Protein: CASSLGTTDTQYF.

This clonotype turned up a few times. The V gene is TRBV12-3 or TRBV12-4, the J gene TRBJ1-1; no definite D call. V gave up 4 bases and J gave up 5 bases, with 5 bases separating them. The CDR3 runs 11 residues. DNA of the CDR3: TGTGCCAGCAGTTGGGGTACTGAAGCTTTCTTT. Its translation is CASSWGTEAFF.

The sample holds one count of this clonotype. The chain employs TRBV7-2 and TRBJ2-7; TRBD2 matches at 8 bases. Germline V gene sequence: CDR1 SGHTA, CDR2 FQGNSA. Trimming took 5 bases from V and 6 from J; bases not matched to a gene: 12. The CDR3 consists of 15 residues. This CDR3 is CASSAPGTRTGEQYF. The CDR3 coding sequence is TGTGCCAGCAGCGCCCCCGGGACTAGAACTGGCGAGCAGTACTTC.